This T cell receptor (beta chain) was observed in a study of blood T cell repertoires in COVID-19. Overall study context: T cells, B-cell-depleted T cells, or PBMCs provided the cDNA or gDNA that served as material.

Per the study methods: It was from reference gene primer amplification that nucleated cell counts were estimated. The assay was immunoSEQ multiplex PCR, and TCRdb's table has in-frame clones only and misses some. The V and J calls and the clone size are those of that table, but D and trimming were determined from the DNA. The data contain roughly 87,000 clones, approximately 71% of them singletons. Sequenced material: peripheral blood. This clonotype was sampled from a woman aged 45-65 years with acute or convalescent COVID-19.

The CDR3 DNA follows: TGCGCCAGCAGCTCACCGACTACGAAGGGATATGGCTACACCTTC. Translating gives CASSSPTTKGYGYTF. This chain links TRBV5-1 with TRBJ1-2; D is uncertain. Per germline, CDR1 SGHRS and CDR2 YFSETQ. V lost 3 bases and J lost 5, with 17 bases in between. The CDR3 has 15 residues.